The next 4 T cell receptor beta chains were all read from a single sample in a study of cytomegalovirus exposure and HLA in healthy donors. It was with 60 Vbeta and 13 Jbeta primers that the PCR ran. Produced via immunoSEQ multiplex PCR; TCRdb's table is partial and in-frame only. This table holds roughly 150,000 clones, over 80% found once. Material for sequencing was PBMCs. Every receptor here comes from a female donor in good health and CMV-seronegative.

The J gene is TRBJ2-3, the V gene TRBV7-2; D not resolved. V was shortened by 1 base and J by 2 bases, with 4 bases between the two germline ends. CDR1 and CDR2 from the germline V gene are SGHTA and FQGNSA. The CDR3 has 13 residues. The chain's CDR3 is CASSLDFTDTQYF. DNA of the CDR3: TGTGCCAGCAGCTTAGACTTCACAGATACGCAGTATTTT.

The CDR3 nucleotides are TGTGCCAGCAGTTACTCGGGACAGGCGAACACTGAAGCTTTCTTT. Protein sequence: CASSYSGQANTEAFF. The chain is built from TRBV6-5 and TRBJ1-1, with 8 bases that match TRBD1. CDR1 is MNHEY and CDR2 is SVGAGI in the germline V gene. V shed 0 bases and J 1 base; nucleotides not matched to a gene: 1. The CDR3 has 15 amino acids.

The chain joins TRBV9 to TRBJ2-7; TRBD1 might be the D (6 bases). This CDR3 region has 15 residues. V lost 2 bases and J lost 2, with 14 bases in between. CDR1 SGDLS and CDR2 YYNGEE come from the germline V gene. This CDR3 reads CASSVSRDMTYEQYF. The CDR3 nucleotides read TGTGCCAGCAGCGTTTCCCGGGACATGACCTACGAGCAGTACTTC.

This chain links TRBV6-4 with TRBJ2-5; D is uncertain. V gave up 0 bases and J gave up 2 bases, with 7 bases separating them. From germline, CDR1 is MRHNA and CDR2 SNTAGT. The CDR3 totals 14 residues. The CDR3 sequence: CASSDSLLQETQYF. The CDR3 DNA sequence: TGTGCCAGCAGTGACTCGTTATTGCAAGAGACCCAGTACTTC.